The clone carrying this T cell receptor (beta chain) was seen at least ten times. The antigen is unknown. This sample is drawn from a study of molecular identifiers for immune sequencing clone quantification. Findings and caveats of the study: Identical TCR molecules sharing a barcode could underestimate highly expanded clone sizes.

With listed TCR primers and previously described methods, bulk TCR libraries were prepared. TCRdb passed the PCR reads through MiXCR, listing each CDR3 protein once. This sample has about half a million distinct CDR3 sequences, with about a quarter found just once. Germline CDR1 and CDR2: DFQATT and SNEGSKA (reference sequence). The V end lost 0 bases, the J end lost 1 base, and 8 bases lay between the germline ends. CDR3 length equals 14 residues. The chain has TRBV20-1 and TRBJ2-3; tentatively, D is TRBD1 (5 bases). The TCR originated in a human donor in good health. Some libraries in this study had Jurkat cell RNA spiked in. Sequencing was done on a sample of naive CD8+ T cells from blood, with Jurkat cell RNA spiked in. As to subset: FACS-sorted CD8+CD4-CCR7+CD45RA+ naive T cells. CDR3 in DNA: TGCAGTGCTAGAGAGGGGCTCGGCACAGATACGCAGTATTTT. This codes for CSAREGLGTDTQYF.